A single T cell receptor beta chain is shown here with its context. No antigen is known for it. This record comes from a study of cytomegalovirus exposure and HLA in healthy donors. CDR1 and CDR2 from the germline V gene are MNHEY and SMNVEV (reference sequence). This CDR3 is built from 13 residues. V was cut by 2 bases and J by 6 bases, with 8 bases left in between. Amplification used 60 Vbeta primers and 13 Jbeta primers. Here immunoSEQ multiplex PCR was the method, and the copy in TCRdb shows in-frame clones only, minus some. The sample includes 130,000 to 150,000 clones. Overall study findings and caveats: The presence/absence work took it that sequencing depth was about the same across donors.

The rearrangement uses TRBV27 and TRBJ2-1, with D possibly TRBD2 on 5 matching bases. The sequence came from a male donor in good health and CMV-seronegative. Sequenced input: PBMCs. CDR3 residues: CASSLGRGNEQFF. CDR3 coding DNA: TGTGCCAGCAGTTTAGGGAGAGGCAATGAGCAGTTCTTC.